Listed below are T cell receptor beta chains from one sample, sequenced in a study of T cells in localized non-small cell lung cancer. Only in-frame clones appear in the TCRdb table, and some are missing; sequencing was by immunoSEQ multiplex PCR. The sample lists tens of thousands of clones; 80% to 90% were seen once. Source: peripheral blood, taken before any cancer treatment. The receptors originated from a female donor older than 55 with stage I lung adenocarcinoma. Each CDR3 is given with its conserved first and last residue. Each record gives: D gene, V gene, CDR3 protein. A D gene is named only where the DNA matches it firmly.

d_gene: TRBD2
v_gene: TRBV4-1
CDR3aa: CASSLRTSGAGTQYF

d_gene: .
v_gene: TRBV15
CDR3aa: CATSRDEVSEQYF

d_gene: .
v_gene: TRBV6-1
CDR3aa: CASSELSGPYEQYF

d_gene: .
v_gene: TRBV19
CDR3aa: CASSIEGQPNTEAFF

d_gene: .
v_gene: TRBV29-1
CDR3aa: CSVVETGTYNEQFF

d_gene: .
v_gene: TRBV6-5
CDR3aa: CASSNGYGYTF

d_gene: .
v_gene: TRBV5-5
CDR3aa: CASSLAASSNTEAFF

d_gene: .
v_gene: TRBV29-1
CDR3aa: CSALTGLSYEQYF

d_gene: .
v_gene: TRBV10-3
CDR3aa: CAISEGDRDSNQPQHF

d_gene: .
v_gene: TRBV2
CDR3aa: CASMGRESKAFF

d_gene: .
v_gene: TRBV5-1
CDR3aa: CASSLGLGGSRGLRNYGYTF

d_gene: .
v_gene: TRBV15
CDR3aa: CATSRETGGPYEQYF

d_gene: .
v_gene: TRBV9
CDR3aa: CASSVDGYYEQYF

d_gene: TRBD1
v_gene: TRBV29-1
CDR3aa: CSVAQAGTGGNQPQHF

d_gene: .
v_gene: TRBV4-1
CDR3aa: CASSQAYEQYF

d_gene: .
v_gene: TRBV18
CDR3aa: CASSWTQEDEQFF

d_gene: .
v_gene: TRBV6-5
CDR3aa: CASSSVRNTEAFF

d_gene: TRBD2
v_gene: TRBV7-9
CDR3aa: CASRARTSATDTQYF

d_gene: .
v_gene: TRBV9
CDR3aa: CASSGPRERDEQYF

d_gene: .
v_gene: TRBV7-9
CDR3aa: CASSWAPGGYTF

d_gene: .
v_gene: TRBV18
CDR3aa: CASSIDTNTEAFF

d_gene: .
v_gene: TRBV7-3
CDR3aa: CASSSRPRDINTGELFF

d_gene: .
v_gene: TRBV6-1
CDR3aa: CASSEKQANVDEQYF

d_gene: TRBD1
v_gene: TRBV5-4
CDR3aa: CASSSWDRVGGYTF

d_gene: .
v_gene: TRBV6-6
CDR3aa: CASRRGGGDEKLFF

d_gene: .
v_gene: TRBV5-1
CDR3aa: CASSPTGKSYEQYF

d_gene: .
v_gene: TRBV18
CDR3aa: CASSPRGQSNTGELFF

d_gene: TRBD2
v_gene: TRBV5-1
CDR3aa: CASSLGGTSGFYEQYF

d_gene: TRBD1
v_gene: TRBV2
CDR3aa: CASSGTGGLQPQHF

d_gene: .
v_gene: TRBV2
CDR3aa: CASIYRRNTEAFF

d_gene: TRBD1
v_gene: TRBV5-8
CDR3aa: CASSLGTGIIQETQYF

d_gene: TRBD2
v_gene: TRBV5-6
CDR3aa: CASSLRLAGNEQFF

d_gene: TRBD2
v_gene: TRBV5-1
CDR3aa: CASSLGVLAGALTDTQYF

d_gene: .
v_gene: TRBV6-5
CDR3aa: CASRLTRWAPDTQYF

d_gene: TRBD1
v_gene: TRBV5-3
CDR3aa: CARSSNRGIGNQPQHF

d_gene: .
v_gene: TRBV19
CDR3aa: CASSITISTDTQYF

d_gene: .
v_gene: TRBV5-8
CDR3aa: CASSLSGRMGTEAFF

d_gene: .
v_gene: TRBV7-3
CDR3aa: CASSPATGETQYF

d_gene: .
v_gene: TRBV6-5
CDR3aa: CASSLSFPSGNTIYF

d_gene: TRBD2
v_gene: TRBV5-6
CDR3aa: CASNTILAVSSYNEQFF

d_gene: .
v_gene: TRBV5-1
CDR3aa: CASSFTPGDYGYTF

d_gene: TRBD1
v_gene: TRBV28
CDR3aa: CASSLRGQGTTEAFF

d_gene: .
v_gene: TRBV7-9
CDR3aa: CASSLAVTSYGYTF

d_gene: .
v_gene: TRBV5-1
CDR3aa: CASSWRDGSNYGYTF

d_gene: .
v_gene: TRBV7-9
CDR3aa: CASSLVLGGGETQYF

d_gene: .
v_gene: TRBV5-1
CDR3aa: CASSLYGGQGSTDTQYF

d_gene: TRBD1
v_gene: TRBV27
CDR3aa: CASSPRPGQGSGANVLTF

d_gene: .
v_gene: TRBV29-1
CDR3aa: CSVDTRRYGYTF

d_gene: .
v_gene: TRBV19
CDR3aa: CASSIDRADTQYF

d_gene: .
v_gene: TRBV5-1
CDR3aa: CASSLAGHRSDTQYF

d_gene: .
v_gene: TRBV2
CDR3aa: CASSRTEANEKLFF

d_gene: .
v_gene: TRBV28
CDR3aa: CASSSAAQYF

d_gene: TRBD1
v_gene: TRBV11-2
CDR3aa: CASSPDRGWWAFF

d_gene: .
v_gene: TRBV19
CDR3aa: CASGGPRNKNIQYF

d_gene: .
v_gene: TRBV18
CDR3aa: CASSLLSHNEQFF

d_gene: TRBD1
v_gene: TRBV2
CDR3aa: CASFSVGQGFEKLFF

d_gene: .
v_gene: TRBV19
CDR3aa: CASSGQSYSNQPQHF

d_gene: TRBD1
v_gene: TRBV28
CDR3aa: CASSRGWGTEAFF

d_gene: .
v_gene: TRBV6-5
CDR3aa: CASRTSRGSYEQYF

d_gene: .
v_gene: TRBV6-1
CDR3aa: CASSERSSVRAFF